This T cell receptor (beta chain) emerged from a study of blood T cell repertoires in COVID-19. Study information: Both acute and convalescent COVID-19 samples were obtained from the United States, Italy and Spain. The analysed material was cDNA or gDNA that came from T cells, B-cell-depleted T cells, or PBMCs.

As handled by the study authors: How many nucleated cells were present was estimated from reference gene primer amplification. Some clones are missing from TCRdb's copy, which holds only in-frame ones; the method was immunoSEQ multiplex PCR. V, J and clone size were drawn from that table, and D and trimming were deduced from the DNA. The repertoire consists of about 200,000 clones, with roughly 75% occurring once and the leading ten covering 4.5% to 7%. Trimming cost V 5 bases and J 8 bases; bases outside gene matches: 23. In germline, CDR1 is SEHNR, CDR2 FQNEAQ (reference sequence). The CDR3 totals 18 residues.

The TCR originated in a woman in her sixties or seventies with acute or convalescent COVID-19. The J gene is TRBJ1-1, the V gene TRBV7-9; TRBD1 agrees at 7 bases. Sequencing used peripheral blood. The CDR3 protein is CASSLMDLDRVGPGEAFF. In nucleotides, the CDR3 is TGTGCCAGCAGCCTCATGGACTTAGACAGGGTGGGTCCCGGGGAAGCTTTCTTT. Filled out from reference TRBV7-9 and TRBJ1-1, the complete variable domain reads DTGVSQNPRHKITKRGQNVTFRCDPISEHNRLYWYRQTLGQGPEFLTYFQNEAQLEKSRLLSDRFSAERPKGSFSTLEIQRTEQGDSAMYLCASSLMDLDRVGPGEAFFGQGTRLTVV.